This record covers a single T cell receptor (beta chain). Antigen specificity is unknown. The data stem from a study of cytomegalovirus exposure and HLA in healthy donors. Broader study findings: Reportedly, cytomegalovirus status was diagnosed with high sensitivity and specificity. One later analysis, an examination of the roughly 110 validation repertoires, found that first-cohort TCR clusters tended to co-occur in them. Most observed TCR sequences were rare, whereas some public TCRs were detected in many donors. The authors listed 150 to 200 TCR beta chains as cytomegalovirus-associated.

Trimming left V 7 bases short and J 0 bases short, with 16 bases between. This CDR3 contains 15 residues. Germline V lookup: CDR1 MDHEN, CDR2 SYDVKM. The protocol was immunoSEQ multiplex PCR, while the TCRdb copy is restricted to in-frame clones and leaves out a portion. Of about 160,000 clones listed, just under 90% are singletons. This sequence originates from a man between 18 and 35 years old in good health and CMV-seropositive. This chain connects TRBV28 to TRBJ2-7; possibly TRBD1 for D (7 bases). Sequenced: PBMCs. The CDR3 DNA reads TGTGCCAGCACTCTAGGGGGGACAGACTCCTACGAGCAGTACTTC. Protein product: CASTLGGTDSYEQYF.